These 12 T cell receptor beta chains were sequenced from one sample in a study of T-cell reconstitution after alpha-beta-depleted transplantation in children. Using unique molecular identifiers, the investigators prepared the TCRbeta library. TCRdb reprocessed the PCR reads via MiXCR and lists one record per CDR3 protein. The top ten hold 35% to 50% of the sample, which has about 200,000 distinct CDR3 sequences, roughly 15% seen once. The material sequenced was PBMCs, mostly from graft donor cells, taken 360 days after TCRalphabeta/CD19-depleted stem cell transplant. These receptor sequences come from a male patient between 2 and 15 years old who had a stem cell transplant for acute lymphoblastic leukemia, so the T cells may come from the graft donor.

This clonotype has just a few counts. The V and J genes are TRBV7-2 and TRBJ2-2; no definite D call. The V end lost 5 bases, the J end lost 5 bases, and 9 bases lay between the germline ends. Germline V gene lookup returns CDR1 SGHTA and CDR2 FQGNSA. The CDR3 loop spans 13 amino acids. The chain's CDR3 is CASSPRTTGELFF. The CDR3 bases are TGTGCCAGCAGCCCGAGGACGACCGGGGAGCTGTTTTTT.

In its sample, this clonotype was seen a few times. The chain couples TRBV5-1 to TRBJ1-5; D is ambiguous. The CDR3 covers 14 residues. Germline assignment: CDR1 SGHRS and CDR2 YFSETQ. The V end lost 3 bases, the J end lost 2 bases, and 9 bases lay between the germline ends. The DNA for the CDR3 is TGCGCCAGCAGCTCCGACGGGCGCAATCAGCCCCAGCATTTT. It yields the protein CASSSDGRNQPQHF.

The chain recombines TRBV20-1 with TRBJ2-3, with D possibly called TRBD1 or TRBD2 (5 bases each). The V and J ends lost 4 bases and 2 bases respectively, with 7 bases between them. This CDR3 is 12 amino acids long. The germline gives CDR1 DFQATT, CDR2 SNEGSKA (reference sequence). This chain's CDR3 is CSAMGDTDTQYF. The CDR3 coding sequence is TGCAGTGCTATGGGGGACACAGATACGCAGTATTTT.

This clonotype was found many times. The chain joins TRBV15 to TRBJ1-3, with D possibly TRBD1 on 6 matching bases. Germline assignment: CDR1 LNHNV and CDR2 YYDKDF (reference sequence). CDR3 length: 16 amino acids. Trimming took 4 bases from V and 1 from J, leaving 14 bases between them. CDR3 region: CATSNLLGGSGNTIYF. The CDR3 region has the DNA TGTGCCACCAGCAACCTGCTAGGGGGATCTGGAAACACCATATATTTT.

In this sample, this clonotype turned up a few times. The chain joins TRBV10-2 to TRBJ2-1; 10 bases are shared with TRBD2. The ends lost 8 bases at V and 4 bases at J; junction bases unmatched: 11. The CDR3 has 16 residues. Germline assignment: CDR1 WSHSY and CDR2 SAAADI. DNA of the CDR3: TGCGCCAGCGAGACTAGCGGGCCAGGGGGTTACAATGAGCAGTTCTTC. This sequence encodes CASETSGPGGYNEQFF.

This clonotype was observed many times. This chain joins TRBV28 and TRBJ2-3; D is ambiguous. Per the germline V gene, CDR1 is MDHEN and CDR2 is SYDVKM. The CDR3 covers 14 residues. V was trimmed by 6 bases and J by 4 bases, leaving 14 bases between them. This CDR3 reads CASSQRANPDTQYF. CDR3 coding DNA: TGTGCCAGCAGCCAAAGGGCGAACCCAGATACGCAGTATTTT. The variable domain in full, completed from reference TRBV28 and TRBJ2-3, reads DVKVTQSSRYLVKRTGEKVFLECVQDMDHENMFWYRQDPGLGLRLIYFSYDVKMKEKGDIPEGYSVSREKKERFSLILESASTNQTSMYLCASSQRANPDTQYFGPGTRLTVL.

The chain joins TRBV6-1 to TRBJ2-7, with 14 bases fitting TRBD2. Germline assignment: CDR1 MNHNS and CDR2 SASEGT. After removal of 6 bases from V and 2 bases from J, the junction contained 3 bases not matched to a gene. This CDR3 contains 15 residues. This CDR3 reads CASRRLAGGTYEQYF. The CDR3 region has the DNA TGTGCCAGCAGGCGACTAGCGGGGGGGACCTACGAGCAGTACTTC.

This clonotype was picked up a small number of times. The V and J genes are TRBV27 and TRBJ2-7, with D perhaps matching TRBD1 or TRBD2 (5 bases each). Trimming removed 1 base from V and 5 bases from J, with 18 bases in between. The V gene's germline CDR1 is MNHEY and CDR2 SMNVEV (reference sequence). The CDR3 loop spans 16 amino acids. In DNA, the CDR3 is TGTGCCAGCAGTTTATGGGGGTCGGAGAAGTACCACGAGCAGTACTTC. Amino acids: CASSLWGSEKYHEQYF.

This clonotype was counted at least ten times. The chain uses TRBV5-1 and TRBJ1-6; D possibly corresponds to TRBD1 (5 bases). CDR3 length: 13 amino acids. The ends were cut back, 0 bases at V and 9 bases at J, with 7 bases in the middle. The germline V gene encodes CDR1 SGHRS and CDR2 YFSETQ. CDR3 sequence reads: CASSLAGGSPLHF. The DNA for the CDR3 is TGCGCCAGCAGCTTGGCGGGGGGTTCACCCCTCCACTTT.

In this sample, this clonotype turned up a few times. V usage is TRBV7-2 and J usage is TRBJ1-1, with D perhaps matching TRBD1 (5 bases). Trimming took 1 base from V and 5 from J, leaving 8 bases between them. Germline assignment: CDR1 SGHTA and CDR2 FQGNSA. The CDR3 runs to 13 residues. The CDR3 loop is CASSLGGWTEAFF. The CDR3, as DNA: TGTGCCAGCAGCTTAGGGGGCTGGACTGAAGCTTTCTTT.

This clonotype appeared a few times. The chain uses TRBV5-1 and TRBJ1-2; 11 bases fit TRBD1. CDR1 is SGHRS, CDR2 YFSETQ, per germline. Trimming took 0 bases from V and 7 from J; bases not matched to a gene: 2. The CDR3 has 14 residues. In DNA form, the CDR3 reads TGCGCCAGCAGCTTGGAGGGACAGGGGGTTGGCTACACCTTC. This codes for CASSLEGQGVGYTF.

The chain recombines TRBV7-9 with TRBJ2-2; D not resolved. V was cut by 0 bases and J by 4 bases, with 6 bases left in between. CDR3 size: 14 residues. Germline CDR1 is SEHNR and CDR2 is FQNEAQ (reference sequence). CDR3 nucleotide sequence: TGTGCCAGCAGCTTAGCTTTAGTCACCGGGGAGCTGTTTTTT. Translating gives CASSLALVTGELFF.